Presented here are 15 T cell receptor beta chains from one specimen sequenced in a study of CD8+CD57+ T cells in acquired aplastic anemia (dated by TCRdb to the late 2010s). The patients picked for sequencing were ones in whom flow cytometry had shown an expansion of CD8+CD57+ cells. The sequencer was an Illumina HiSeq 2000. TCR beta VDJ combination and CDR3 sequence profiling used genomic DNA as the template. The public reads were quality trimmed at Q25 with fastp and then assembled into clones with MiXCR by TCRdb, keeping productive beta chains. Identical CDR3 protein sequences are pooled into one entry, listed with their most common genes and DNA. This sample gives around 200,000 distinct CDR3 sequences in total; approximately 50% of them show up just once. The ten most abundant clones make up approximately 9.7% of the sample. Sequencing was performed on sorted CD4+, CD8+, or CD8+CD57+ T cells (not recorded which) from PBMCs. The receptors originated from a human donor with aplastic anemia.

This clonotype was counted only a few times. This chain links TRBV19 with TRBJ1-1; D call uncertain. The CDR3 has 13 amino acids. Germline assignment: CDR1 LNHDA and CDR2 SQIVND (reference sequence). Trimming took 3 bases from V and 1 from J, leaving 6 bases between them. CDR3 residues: CASSMSRNTEAFF. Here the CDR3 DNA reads TGTGCCAGTAGTATGTCTAGGAACACTGAAGCTTTCTTT.

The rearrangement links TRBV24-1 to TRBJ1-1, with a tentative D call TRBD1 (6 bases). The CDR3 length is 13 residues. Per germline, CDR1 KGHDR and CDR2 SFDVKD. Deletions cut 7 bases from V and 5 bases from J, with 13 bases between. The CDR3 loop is CATRPTGLTEAFF. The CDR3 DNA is TGTGCCACCAGACCTACAGGGCTAACTGAAGCTTTCTTT.

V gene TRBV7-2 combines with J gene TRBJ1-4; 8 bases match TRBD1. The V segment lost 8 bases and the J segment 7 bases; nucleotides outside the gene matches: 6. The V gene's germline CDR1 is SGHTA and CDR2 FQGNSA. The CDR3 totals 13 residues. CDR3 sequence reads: CASSGGVVEKLFF. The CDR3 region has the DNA TGTGCCAGCTCAGGGGGCGTGGTTGAAAAACTGTTTTTT.

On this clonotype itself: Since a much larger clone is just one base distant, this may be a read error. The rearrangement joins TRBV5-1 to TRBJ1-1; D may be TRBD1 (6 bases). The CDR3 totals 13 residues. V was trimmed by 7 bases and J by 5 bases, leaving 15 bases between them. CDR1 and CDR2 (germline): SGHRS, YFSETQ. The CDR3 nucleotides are TGCGCCAGCGGAACCACAGGGTCAACTGAAGCTTTCTTT. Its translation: CASGTTGSTEAFF.

CDR3 region: CASSDWGGLAHRGAEAFF. Written as DNA, the CDR3 is TGCGCCAGCAGTGATTGGGGAGGGTTGGCACACCGGGGAGCTGAAGCTTTCTTT. V and J are TRBV10-1 and TRBJ1-1; D call uncertain. Germline assignment: CDR1 WNHNN and CDR2 SYGVQD (reference sequence). This CDR3 has 18 amino acids. Trimming took 3 bases from V and 6 from J, leaving 26 bases between them.

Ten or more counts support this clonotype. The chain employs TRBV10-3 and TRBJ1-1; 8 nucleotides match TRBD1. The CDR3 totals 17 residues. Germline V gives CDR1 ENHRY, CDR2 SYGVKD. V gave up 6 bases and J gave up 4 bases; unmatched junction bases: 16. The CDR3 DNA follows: TGTGCCATCAGCGGACCTGGAGCAGGGGGCTTTCGCACTGAAGCTTTCTTT. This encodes CAISGPGAGGFRTEAFF.

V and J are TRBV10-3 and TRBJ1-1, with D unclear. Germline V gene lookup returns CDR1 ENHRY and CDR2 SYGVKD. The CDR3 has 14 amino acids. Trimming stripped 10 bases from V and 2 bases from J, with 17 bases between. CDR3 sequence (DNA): TGTGCCAGCGCTAAGGAGGCTAGTAACACTGAAGCTTTCTTT. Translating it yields CASAKEASNTEAFF.

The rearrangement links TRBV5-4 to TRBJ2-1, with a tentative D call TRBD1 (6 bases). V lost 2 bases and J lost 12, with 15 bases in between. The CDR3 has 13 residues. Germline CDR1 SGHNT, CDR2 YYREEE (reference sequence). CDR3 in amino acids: CASSFGTRGGQFF. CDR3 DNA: TGTGCCAGCAGCTTCGGTACTCGAGGGGGGCAGTTCTTC.

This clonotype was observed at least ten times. CDR3 sequence: CASGRGYEQYF. The DNA for the CDR3 is TGTGCCAGCGGGAGGGGTTACGAGCAGTACTTC. This chain uses TRBV2 with TRBJ2-7; 7 positions match TRBD2. The V gene's germline CDR1 is SNHLY and CDR2 FYNNEI. The CDR3 spans 11 residues. V was clipped by 8 bases and J by 4 bases; unmatched bases: 2.

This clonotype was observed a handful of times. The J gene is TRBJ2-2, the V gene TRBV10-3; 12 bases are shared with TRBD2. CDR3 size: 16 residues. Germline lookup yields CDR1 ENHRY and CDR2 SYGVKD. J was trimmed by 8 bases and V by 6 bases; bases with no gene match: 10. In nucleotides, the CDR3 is TGTGCCATCAGCCACTCGACTAGCGGGGGTAAAGGGGAGCTGTTTTTT. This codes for CAISHSTSGGKGELFF.

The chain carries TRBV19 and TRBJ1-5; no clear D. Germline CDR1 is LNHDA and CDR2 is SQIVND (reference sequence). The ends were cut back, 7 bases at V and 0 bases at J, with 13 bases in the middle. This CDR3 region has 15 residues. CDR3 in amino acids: CASTATEFSNQPQHF. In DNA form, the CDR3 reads TGTGCCAGTACCGCAACAGAGTTTAGCAATCAGCCCCAGCATTTT.

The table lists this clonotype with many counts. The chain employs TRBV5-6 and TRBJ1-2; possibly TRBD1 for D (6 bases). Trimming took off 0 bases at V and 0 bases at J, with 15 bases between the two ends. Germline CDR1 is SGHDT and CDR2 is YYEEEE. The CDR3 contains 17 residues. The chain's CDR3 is CASSLGPGVNANYGYTF. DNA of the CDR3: TGTGCCAGCAGCTTGGGTCCAGGGGTAAACGCTAACTATGGCTACACCTTC.

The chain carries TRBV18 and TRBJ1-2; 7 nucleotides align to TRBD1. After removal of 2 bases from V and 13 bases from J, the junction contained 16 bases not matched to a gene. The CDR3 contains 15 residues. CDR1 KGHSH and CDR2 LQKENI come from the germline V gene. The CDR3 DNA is TGTGCCAGCTCACCAGGGGCCGGGACAGTCTTATGGGGCACCTTC. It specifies CASSPGAGTVLWGTF.

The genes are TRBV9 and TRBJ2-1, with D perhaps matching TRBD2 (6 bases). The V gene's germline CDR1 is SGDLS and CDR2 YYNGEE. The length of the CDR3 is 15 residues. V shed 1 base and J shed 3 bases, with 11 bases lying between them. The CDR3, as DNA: TGTGCCAGCAGCGTACAAGCGGGTAACTACAATGAGCAGTTCTTC. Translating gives CASSVQAGNYNEQFF.

CDR3 loop: CASRKGQMNTGELFF. The CDR3 DNA sequence: TGTGCCAGCAGGAAAGGACAGATGAACACCGGGGAGCTGTTTTTT. This chain links TRBV5-6 with TRBJ2-2, with a weak D call TRBD1 (6 bases). Per the germline V gene, CDR1 is SGHDT and CDR2 is YYEEEE. CDR3 length: 15 residues. V dropped 5 bases and J dropped 1 base, with 12 bases sitting between them.